The T cell receptor beta chain under discussion was sequenced for a study of a mutant IDH1 vaccine in newly diagnosed glioma. Study in general: Treated patients had a mean age of around 40 years and a sex split that was approximately 62% male and 37.5% female. Previous care, which was radiotherapy, temozolomide, or both, most often involved both.

This sample's time point: week 47, end of study. Alongside topical imiquimod, each dose of vaccine comprised 300 ug of mutant IDH1 20-mer peptide. Every donor had a new WHO grade 3 or 4 astrocytoma that was IDH1-mutant, with loss of nuclear ATRX. V was clipped by 8 bases and J by 0 bases, with 17 bases between them. The CDR3 sequence is 16 residues long. Germline V gene sequence: CDR1 MGHRA, CDR2 YSYEKL. This clone was counted only a few times. Its antigen remains unidentified. The assay was immunoSEQ multiplex PCR, and TCRdb's table has in-frame clones only and misses some. The sample records approximately 32,000 clones, approximately 90% being singletons. Whole-study findings and limits: Shifts in the top peripheral T cell clonotypes seemed unrelated to pseudoprogression.

The TCR comes from a middle-aged man with glioma. The sequencing used PBMCs, collected from a glioma patient whose treatment included an IDH1 peptide vaccine. The chain has TRBV4-1 and TRBJ2-1; perhaps TRBD2 as D (5 bases). CDR3 amino acids: CASHEAFSGSYNEQFF. DNA of the CDR3: TGCGCCAGCCACGAAGCCTTCAGCGGCTCCTACAATGAGCAGTTCTTC.